These T cell receptor beta chains were read from a single sample in a study of shared clonotypes between healthy human individuals. The protocol was immunoSEQ multiplex PCR, while the TCRdb copy is restricted to in-frame clones and leaves out a portion. This sample yields about 1,800,000 clones, of which about 94% are seen a single time; roughly 1% belongs to the top ten. The sequencing sample was made of naive CD8+ T cells sorted from blood. Every receptor here comes from a man aged 18 to 29 in good health. Each CDR3 is given with its conserved first and last residue. The D gene is left open where the match is weak. Clone size, where shown, is once, few, many, or a class for clones that have expanded.

-	TRBV7-2	-	TRBJ2-2	TGTGCCAGCAGCTTATACCCATTCACCGGGGAGCTGTTTTTT	CASSLYPFTGELFF
-	TRBV9	TRBD1	TRBJ1-1	TGTGCCAGCAGCGCCTTGACAGGGATGAACACTGAAGCTTTCTTT	CASSALTGMNTEAFF
-	TRBV9	-	TRBJ2-7	TGTGCCAGCAGCGCTTCCGGGACCGGCTACGAGCAGTACTTC	CASSASGTGYEQYF
-	TRBV7-9	-	TRBJ2-1	TGTGCCAGCAGTCCAGAAGGGGGATCCTACAATGAGCAGTTCTTC	CASSPEGGSYNEQFF
-	TRBV27	-	TRBJ1-2	TGTGCCAGCAGTTTACAGGGAGCTAACTATGGCTACACCTTC	CASSLQGANYGYTF
-	TRBV13	-	TRBJ2-7	TGTGCCAGCAGCTTAGGGCGGGGCTCCTACGAGCAGTACTTC	CASSLGRGSYEQYF
-	TRBV6-5	-	TRBJ1-4	TGTGCCAGCAGCCCTAAAACAGAGATCTTTGAAAAACTGTTTTTT	CASSPKTEIFEKLFF
-	TRBV13	-	TRBJ1-1	TGTGCCAGCAGCTCTGTTGGTATGAACACTGAAGCTTTCTTT	CASSSVGMNTEAFF
-	TRBV27	TRBD1	TRBJ2-7	TGTGCCAGCAGTCCCTGGACAGGGGCGGGGACGGATGAGCAGTACTTC	CASSPWTGAGTDEQYF
-	TRBV28	-	TRBJ2-5	TGTGCCAGCATCCCGACAGTTTCGTTAGAGACCCAGTACTTC	CASIPTVSLETQYF
-	TRBV6-5	-	TRBJ2-7	TGTGCCAGCATCGGCGGGCCCAAATACGAGCAGTACTTC	CASIGGPKYEQYF
-	TRBV5-5	-	TRBJ1-1	TGTGCCAGCAACCCGCAGGACGACACTGAAGCTTTCTTT	CASNPQDDTEAFF
-	TRBV5-6	TRBD1	TRBJ2-7	TGTGCCAGCAGCGACGACAGGGCCCCCTACGAGCAGTACTTC	CASSDDRAPYEQYF
-	TRBV21-1	-	TRBJ2-3	TGTGCCAGCAGCAAACCCGAGCGCACAGATACGCAGTATTTT	CASSKPERTDTQYF
-	TRBV10-3	-	TRBJ2-6	TGTGCCATCAGTGACCCGAAAGAGGGTTGGGGGGCCAACGTCCTGACTTTC	CAISDPKEGWGANVLTF
-	TRBV11-2	TRBD1	TRBJ2-5	TGTGCCAGCAGACAGGGGGCTACGGAGACCCAGTACTTC	CASRQGATETQYF
-	TRBV29-1	TRBD1	TRBJ2-7	TGCAGCGCATTAACGCTCGGACAGGGGGGATTATACGAGCAGTACTTC	CSALTLGQGGLYEQYF
-	TRBV6-6	-	TRBJ1-5	TGTGCCAGCAGTCTCCCCGCTAGCAATCAGCCCCAGCATTTT	CASSLPASNQPQHF
-	TRBV2	TRBD1	TRBJ1-4	TGTGCCAGCAAGGGCCCCGACAGGGTGGATGAAAAACTGTTTTTT	CASKGPDRVDEKLFF
-	TRBV5-1	TRBD2	TRBJ2-1	TGCGCCAGCAGGGTGGGACGGGAGGCCTCCTACAATGAGCAGTTCTTC	CASRVGREASYNEQFF
-	TRBV2	-	TRBJ2-7	TGTGCCAGCAGTTTCACTTACAATCAGGGGTCCAATAGGTACGAGCAGTACTTC	CASSFTYNQGSNRYEQYF
-	TRBV23-1	-	TRBJ2-3	TGCGCCAGCAGTCAAAGGGCATCTCGCACATATACGCAGTATTTT	CASSQRASRTYTQYF
few	TRBV27	-	TRBJ1-2	TGTGCCAGCAGTTCCCCAGAGAACTATGGCTACACCTTC	CASSSPENYGYTF
-	TRBV6-1	-	TRBJ2-7	TGTGCCAGCACCGAGGACAGTTTCTCCTACGAGCAGTACTTC	CASTEDSFSYEQYF
-	TRBV10-3	TRBD2	TRBJ2-5	TGTGCCATCAGTGAGGCTAGCGGGAGTGGGGAGACCCAGTACTTC	CAISEASGSGETQYF
-	TRBV28	-	TRBJ1-1	TGTGCCAGCCGTCGGGGCGCTGGGGTGAACACTGAAGCTTTCTTT	CASRRGAGVNTEAFF
-	TRBV6-4	TRBD1	TRBJ1-1	TGTGCCACCGGGACAGCTGAAGCTTTCTTT	CATGTAEAFF
-	TRBV27	TRBD2	TRBJ2-7	TGTGCCAGCAGTTTAGGCGGGAGTCCCTCCGAGCAGTACTTC	CASSLGGSPSEQYF
-	TRBV21-1	-	TRBJ2-2	TGTGCCAGCAGCAAACACCCAGGGTCCACCGGGGAGCTGTTTTTT	CASSKHPGSTGELFF
-	TRBV7-8	TRBD1	TRBJ1-2	TGTGCCAGCAGCTTTGGACCCGGGACAGGGGCCGGAGTCTATGGCTACACCTTC	CASSFGPGTGAGVYGYTF
few	TRBV7-8	-	TRBJ2-7	TGTGCCAGCAGCTCACTCTACGAGCAGTACTTC	CASSSLYEQYF
once	TRBV11-3	TRBD1	TRBJ2-3	TGTGCCAGCAGCTCCGGACAGGGCACAGATACGCAGTATTTT	CASSSGQGTDTQYF
-	TRBV7-3	-	TRBJ2-3	TGTGCCAGCAGCTTAACGGGCCAGTACACAGATACGCAGTATTTT	CASSLTGQYTDTQYF
-	TRBV6-5	-	TRBJ2-3	TGTGCCAGCAGTTACATGGCAGGGTGGGGAACAGATACGCAGTATTTT	CASSYMAGWGTDTQYF
-	TRBV4-1	-	TRBJ1-2	TGCGCCAGCAGCCCTCGCCCCAATTATGGCTACACCTTC	CASSPRPNYGYTF
-	TRBV5-6	TRBD2	TRBJ2-5	TGTGCCAGCAGCTTGGCCCATCGACTAGCGGGAGAGACCCAGTACTTC	CASSLAHRLAGETQYF
-	TRBV6-5	-	TRBJ2-1	TGTGCCAGCAGTTACTCGTCTCCCCACAATGAGCAGTTCTTC	CASSYSSPHNEQFF
-	TRBV7-9	-	TRBJ2-7	TGTGCCAGCAGCCCCGGCCCGGGAGAGCAGTACTTC	CASSPGPGEQYF
-	TRBV29-1	-	TRBJ1-2	TGCAGCGTTGAAGACAGGAGGGAGGGCGGCTACACCTTC	CSVEDRREGGYTF
-	TRBV19	-	TRBJ2-7	TGTGCCAGTAGGCCTAGGGACGGCTACTCCTACGAGCAGTACTTC	CASRPRDGYSYEQYF
once	TRBV18	TRBD1	TRBJ2-7	TGTGCCAGCTCGCTAGGACAGGGGGCCGGGTACGAGCAGTACTTC	CASSLGQGAGYEQYF
-	TRBV2	-	TRBJ1-2	TGTGCCAGCAGTCCGGACAGCGGCCCCTATGGCTACACCTTC	CASSPDSGPYGYTF
-	TRBV7-9	-	TRBJ1-2	TGTGCCAGCAGTCCTCCTGGCCAGGGGAGCGACTATGGCTACACCTTC	CASSPPGQGSDYGYTF
-	TRBV19	-	TRBJ2-2	TGTGCCAGTAGTCACGATGGGGAAACCGGGGAGCTGTTTTTT	CASSHDGETGELFF
-	TRBV7-9	TRBD1	TRBJ2-2	TGTGCCAGCAGCTCAAGACAGGGGAGCACCGGGGAGCTGTTTTTT	CASSSRQGSTGELFF
once	TRBV27	-	TRBJ2-1	TGTGCCAGCAACAACCGGGACCCCTCCTACAATGAGCAGTTCTTC	CASNNRDPSYNEQFF
-	TRBV15	TRBD2	TRBJ2-5	TGTGCCACCAGCAGATCCCTAGCGGGGTTACTGGAGACCCAGTACTTC	CATSRSLAGLLETQYF